Below, 21 T cell receptor beta chains from the same sample are listed, as sequenced in a study of regulatory T cells in long-lasting Graves disease. CDR3 regions were amplified by Arm-PCR using iRepertoire HTBI primers to build TCR beta libraries. TCRdb recomputed calls from the multiplex PCR reads with MiXCR, one row per CDR3 protein. The table shows 350,000 to 450,000 distinct CDR3 sequences, with around 20% occurring only once. As to time point: persistent/refractory GD, antithyroid drugs over 5 years with positive TRAb. RNA extracted from PBMCs served as the sequencing template. Specimen: peripheral blood mononuclear cells (PBMCs), collected when the disease was refractory, from a patient treated with antithyroid drugs. All receptors come from a female donor with Graves disease.

The chain has TRBV4-1 and TRBJ2-7, with no clear D. Per germline, CDR1 MGHRA and CDR2 YSYEKL. Deletions cut 0 bases from V and 2 bases from J, with 11 bases between. This CDR3 is 15 amino acids long. CDR3 nucleotides: TGCGCCAGCAGCCAAGAATGGCTAGTTCCCTACGAGCAGTACTTC. Residues: CASSQEWLVPYEQYF.

This chain uses TRBV7-9 with TRBJ1-1; D is ambiguous. Germline CDR1 SEHNR, CDR2 FQNEAQ (reference sequence). There are 11 residues in the CDR3. Trimming left V 1 base short and J 7 bases short, with 4 bases between. The CDR3 region is CASSLEREAFF. DNA for the CDR3: TGTGCCAGCAGCTTAGAACGTGAAGCTTTCTTT.

This clonotype was seen only a few times. The chain carries TRBV14 and TRBJ1-1; unclear D gene. The CDR3 loop spans 18 amino acids. From germline, CDR1 is SGHDN and CDR2 FVKESK. The V gene lost 0 bases and the J gene lost 0 bases, with 17 bases spanning the gap. CDR3 residues: CASSQDLPPPRMNTEAFF. The CDR3 region has the DNA TGTGCCAGCAGCCAAGATCTCCCCCCCCCGCGCATGAACACTGAAGCTTTCTTT.

This clonotype was detected only once. V gene TRBV4-1 combines with J gene TRBJ2-7, with 9 nucleotides matching TRBD1. The germline gives CDR1 MGHRA, CDR2 YSYEKL. The CDR3 totals 15 residues. J lost 4 bases, V lost 2 bases, and 6 bases had no gene match. The DNA of the CDR3 is TGCGCCAGCAGCCAAACCGGGACAGGGATATACGAGCAGTACTTC. It encodes CASSQTGTGIYEQYF.

At least ten counts were recorded for this clonotype. This rearrangement joins TRBV28 to TRBJ1-5, with no clear D. There are 12 residues in the CDR3. V gave up 6 bases and J gave up 6 bases, with 9 bases separating them. Germline V CDR1 and CDR2: MDHEN, SYDVKM. CDR3 sequence reads: CASSLVGQPQHF. The CDR3 region has the DNA TGTGCCAGCAGCTTAGTAGGTCAGCCCCAGCATTTT.

This clonotype was detected ten times or more. The chain has TRBV12-5 and TRBJ2-5; TRBD1 agrees at 7 bases. Trimming cost V 5 bases and J 1 base; bases outside gene matches: 4. The germline V gene encodes CDR1 LGHNT and CDR2 FRNRAP. This CDR3 region has 14 residues. The DNA for the CDR3 is TGTGCTAGTGGTCTCGGGACAGCCCAAGAGACCCAGTACTTC. This translates into CASGLGTAQETQYF.

For this clonotype: A much more abundant neighbour one base away suggests this may be a read error. The V gene is TRBV13, the J gene TRBJ1-1; D is perhaps TRBD1 (5 bases). The CDR3 is made up of 15 amino acids. The germline V gene has CDR1 PRHDT and CDR2 FYEKMQ (reference sequence). The CDR3, as DNA: TGTGCCAGCAGCCCAGCGGTTGGTCGGGGGGTAGAAGCTCTCTTT. As protein: CASSPAVGRGVEALF.

The CDR3 reads CASSSFDSTTDTQYF. The CDR3 DNA is TGTGCCAGCAGCAGCTTCGACTCTACAACAGATACGCAGTATTTT. The genes are TRBV28 and TRBJ2-3; D is ambiguous. Germline CDR1 MDHEN, CDR2 SYDVKM. Between the trimmed V and J ends, which lost 6 bases and 3 bases, there was a span of 16 bases. The CDR3 has 15 amino acids.

The chain joins TRBV11-2 to TRBJ1-1; D is uncertain. The CDR3 totals 14 residues. The V end was cut by 5 bases, the J end by 4 bases, with 14 bases between. Per germline, CDR1 SGHAT and CDR2 FQNNGV. CDR3 loop: CASSARPGGTEAFF. DNA of the CDR3: TGTGCCAGCAGCGCCCGACCAGGTGGCACTGAAGCTTTCTTT.

This rearrangement joins TRBV25-1 to TRBJ2-3; 7 nucleotides agree with TRBD2. V lost 3 bases, J lost 3 bases, and 6 bases stayed unmatched. CDR1 and CDR2 (germline): MGHDK, SYGVNS. This CDR3 spans 15 amino acids. CDR3 protein: CASSDAGTTTDTQYF. The CDR3 DNA reads TGTGCCAGCAGTGACGCCGGGACTACGACAGATACGCAGTATTTT.

This clonotype was seen only a few times. The rearrangement uses TRBV19 and TRBJ1-1; the D is unclear. Germline CDR1 is LNHDA and CDR2 is SQIVND (reference sequence). CDR3 length equals 13 residues. The V and J ends lost 3 bases and 1 base respectively, with 6 bases between them. The CDR3 DNA reads TGTGCCAGTAGTATTGTGGAGAACACTGAAGCTTTCTTT. It yields the protein CASSIVENTEAFF.

This clonotype occurred a few times. The CDR3 DNA sequence: TGCGCCAGCTCTGCAGGGGACCCCTACGAGCAGTACTTC. This encodes CASSAGDPYEQYF. The J gene is TRBJ2-7, the V gene TRBV4-1; D may be TRBD1 (6 bases). This CDR3 spans 13 amino acids. Per germline, CDR1 MGHRA and CDR2 YSYEKL. Deletions cut 8 bases from V and 2 bases from J, with 13 bases between.

Note on this clonotype: A much larger clone differs from this one at a single base, so this may be a read error. The gene calls are TRBV2 and TRBJ2-2, with a weak D call TRBD2 (6 bases). Germline V gene data show CDR1 as SNHLY and CDR2 as FYNNEI. This CDR3 has 14 amino acids. V shed 10 bases and J shed 1 base, with 13 bases lying between them. In DNA form, the CDR3 reads TGTGCCATCACGGCTAGCGAGAACACCGGGGAGCTGTTTTTT. Translated: CAITASENTGELFF. The full variable domain, completed using reference TRBV2 and TRBJ2-2, is EPEVTQTPSHQVTQMGQEVILRCVPISNHLYFYWYRQILGQKVEFLVSFYNNEISEKSEIFDDQFSVERPDGSNFTLKIRSTKLEDSAMYFCAITASENTGELFFGEGSRLTVL.

This clonotype was counted at least ten times. V and J are TRBV28 and TRBJ2-5; 8 bases line up with TRBD2. There are 16 residues in the CDR3. The germline V gene has CDR1 MDHEN and CDR2 SYDVKM. J was trimmed by 3 bases and V by 3 bases; bases with no gene match: 9. The CDR3 reads CASSLSVTGGEETQYF. CDR3 DNA: TGTGCCAGCAGTTTGTCCGTTACGGGAGGGGAAGAGACCCAGTACTTC.

This clonotype was seen many times. CDR3 sequence: CASNEAYNSPLHF. CDR3 bases: TGTGCCAGCAACGAAGCCTATAATTCACCCCTCCACTTT. V usage is TRBV2 and J usage is TRBJ1-6; D gene uncertain. The CDR3 covers 13 residues. CDR1 SNHLY and CDR2 FYNNEI come from the germline V gene. V dropped 7 bases and J dropped 2 bases, with 6 bases sitting between them.

This clonotype was seen at least ten times. The chain links TRBV6-1 to TRBJ2-7; 9 bases map to TRBD1. CDR1 is MNHNS, CDR2 SASEGT, per germline. J was trimmed by 1 base and V by 6 bases; bases with no gene match: 4. This CDR3 is built from 14 residues. CDR3: CASRGTGPSYEQYF. CDR3 coding DNA: TGTGCCAGCAGAGGGACAGGGCCTTCCTACGAGCAGTACTTC.

This clonotype was recorded a few times. The chain links TRBV5-1 to TRBJ1-4; D is perhaps TRBD1 (5 bases). With 6 bases removed from V and 4 bases from J, the gap between germline ends came to 13 bases. The CDR3 covers 14 residues. Germline assignment: CDR1 SGHRS and CDR2 YFSETQ. The CDR3 spells CASTTSTVNEKLFF. As DNA, the CDR3 is TGCGCCAGCACGACATCGACAGTTAATGAAAAACTGTTTTTT.

This clonotype turned up a few times. The chain uses TRBV7-8 and TRBJ2-7; TRBD1 matches at 8 bases. The germline V gene has CDR1 SGHVS and CDR2 FQNEAQ. Trimming at V came to 5 bases and at J to 3 bases, leaving 6 bases not matched to a gene. This CDR3 spans 14 amino acids. In nucleotides, the CDR3 is TGTGCCAGCAGCACCCCCGGACAGGGCTACGAGCAGTACTTC. Protein sequence: CASSTPGQGYEQYF.

The chain couples TRBV30 to TRBJ2-2; perhaps D is TRBD1 or TRBD2 (5 bases each). Germline V gene lookup returns CDR1 GTSNPN and CDR2 SVGIG (reference sequence). The CDR3 is 15 amino acids. V dropped 0 bases and J dropped 1 base, with 9 bases sitting between them. The CDR3 here is CAWSVPGRNTGELFF. The CDR3 DNA follows: TGTGCCTGGAGTGTCCCGGGACGGAACACCGGGGAGCTGTTTTTT.

This clonotype was counted many times. The chain is built from TRBV18 and TRBJ1-1; no firm D call. V lost 8 bases to trimming and J lost 0 bases, with 10 bases between them. This CDR3 has 13 amino acids. Germline loops: CDR1 KGHSH, CDR2 LQKENI. Written as DNA, the CDR3 is TGTGCCAGCAGTCCCGGGCTGAACACTGAAGCTTTCTTT. Translating it yields CASSPGLNTEAFF.

This clonotype came up once. The gene calls are TRBV15 and TRBJ2-3; 10 bases match TRBD2. The CDR3 has 18 residues. Per the germline V gene, CDR1 is LNHNV and CDR2 is YYDKDF (reference sequence). V shed 0 bases, J shed 2 bases, and the junction held 8 bases outside the gene matches. The CDR3 DNA reads as TGTGCCACCAGCAGAGATCAACCTAGCGGGAGTTTCACAGATACGCAGTATTTT. This gives the protein CATSRDQPSGSFTDTQYF.